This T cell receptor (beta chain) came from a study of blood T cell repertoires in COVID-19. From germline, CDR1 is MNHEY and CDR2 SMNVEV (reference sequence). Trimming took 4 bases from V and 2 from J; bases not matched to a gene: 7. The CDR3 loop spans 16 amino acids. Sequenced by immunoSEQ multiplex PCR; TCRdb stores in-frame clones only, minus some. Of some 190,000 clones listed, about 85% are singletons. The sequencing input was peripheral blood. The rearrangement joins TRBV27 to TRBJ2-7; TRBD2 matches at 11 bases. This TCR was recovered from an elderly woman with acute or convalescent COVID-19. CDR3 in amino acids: CASSSPGLAGTYEQYF. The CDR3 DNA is TGTGCCAGCAGTTCCCCTGGACTAGCGGGTACCTACGAGCAGTACTTC.